These T cell receptor beta chains were read from a single sample in a study of OX40 agonist ivuxolimab in advanced cancers. Profiled with immunoSEQ multiplex PCR; TCRdb holds only in-frame clones, not every one. The repertoire holds 65,000 to 95,000 clones, about 90% seen once, with less than 0.85% in the top ten. The sample consisted of CD4+ or CD8+ T cells sorted from blood, taken in a trial of the OX40 agonist ivuxolimab. Every receptor here comes from an adult with an advanced solid tumor such as melanoma, head and neck, liver or kidney cancer. CDR3s include the opening cysteine and the closing phenylalanine or tryptophan. Fields, in order: V gene, clone size, D gene, J gene, CDR3 protein, CDR3 DNA. D genes are given only for firm matches. Clone size appears in some rows only: once, few, many, or a class for an expanded clone.

v_gene: TRBV5-4
abundance: -
d_gene: -
j_gene: TRBJ2-7
CDR3aa: CASSLAGLTSPLYF
CDR3nt: TGTGCCAGCAGCTTGGCGGGACTCACTAGCCCTCTGTACTTC

v_gene: TRBV19
abundance: -
d_gene: TRBD1
j_gene: TRBJ2-6
CDR3aa: CASTSLRGQGPSGANVLTF
CDR3nt: TGTGCCAGTACCTCCCTCCGGGGACAGGGTCCCTCTGGGGCCAACGTCCTGACTTTC

v_gene: TRBV10-3
abundance: once
d_gene: TRBD1
j_gene: TRBJ1-1
CDR3aa: CASSSDRTNTEAFF
CDR3nt: TGTGCCTCCAGCTCGGACAGGACGAACACTGAAGCTTTCTTT

v_gene: TRBV28
abundance: -
d_gene: TRBD2
j_gene: TRBJ2-3
CDR3aa: CASSPGGARVTDTQYF
CDR3nt: TGTGCCAGCAGTCCCGGGGGGGCCCGCGTCACAGATACGCAGTATTTT

v_gene: TRBV7-2
abundance: -
d_gene: TRBD1
j_gene: TRBJ1-1
CDR3aa: CASSRDRNTEAFF
CDR3nt: TGTGCCAGCAGCAGGGACAGGAACACTGAAGCTTTCTTT

v_gene: TRBV13
abundance: -
d_gene: -
j_gene: TRBJ1-4
CDR3aa: CASSQGATNEKLFF
CDR3nt: TGTGCCAGTTCACAGGGTGCAACTAATGAAAAACTGTTTTTT

v_gene: TRBV7-2
abundance: -
d_gene: -
j_gene: TRBJ1-2
CDR3aa: CASSRRQSGVLAGYTF
CDR3nt: TGTGCCAGCAGCCGAAGACAATCGGGGGTATTGGCTGGCTACACCTTC

v_gene: TRBV5-8
abundance: -
d_gene: TRBD1
j_gene: TRBJ1-2
CDR3aa: CASSLGLMGQGMDGYTF
CDR3nt: TGTGCCAGCAGCTTGGGTCTGATGGGACAGGGGATGGATGGCTACACCTTC

v_gene: TRBV4-3
abundance: once
d_gene: -
j_gene: TRBJ1-2
CDR3aa: CASSQDQGRDGYTF
CDR3nt: TGCGCCAGCAGCCAAGACCAGGGCAGGGATGGCTACACCTTC

v_gene: TRBV7-3
abundance: once
d_gene: -
j_gene: TRBJ2-1
CDR3aa: CASSSVGGEQFF
CDR3nt: TGTGCCAGCAGCTCCGTGGGGGGTGAGCAGTTCTTC

v_gene: TRBV5-4
abundance: -
d_gene: -
j_gene: TRBJ2-2
CDR3aa: CASSLGLRRELFF
CDR3nt: TGTGCCAGCAGCTTGGGTCTACGGAGGGAGCTGTTTTTT

v_gene: TRBV7-2
abundance: -
d_gene: -
j_gene: TRBJ2-3
CDR3aa: CASSLESLDTQYF
CDR3nt: TGTGCCAGCAGCTTAGAGTCCCTAGATACGCAGTATTTT

v_gene: TRBV15
abundance: -
d_gene: -
j_gene: TRBJ1-1
CDR3aa: CATSRRTWGPTEAFF
CDR3nt: TGTGCCACCAGCAGAAGAACATGGGGGCCCACTGAAGCTTTCTTT

v_gene: TRBV27
abundance: -
d_gene: -
j_gene: TRBJ1-5
CDR3aa: CASSLSRTDQPQHF
CDR3nt: TGTGCCAGCAGTTTATCCAGGACTGATCAGCCCCAGCATTTT

v_gene: TRBV5-4
abundance: -
d_gene: -
j_gene: TRBJ2-5
CDR3aa: CASSRGRQETQYF
CDR3nt: TGTGCCAGCAGTAGGGGGAGGCAAGAGACCCAGTACTTC

v_gene: TRBV9
abundance: -
d_gene: -
j_gene: TRBJ2-5
CDR3aa: CASGPRRNQETQYF
CDR3nt: TGTGCCAGCGGACCCCGGAGGAACCAAGAGACCCAGTACTTC

v_gene: TRBV6-5
abundance: -
d_gene: -
j_gene: TRBJ2-7
CDR3aa: CASSYSTGRAGEQYF
CDR3nt: TGTGCCAGCAGTTACTCGACCGGGAGAGCGGGCGAGCAGTACTTC